This entry lists 24 T cell receptor beta chains sequenced from one sample in a study of shared clonotypes between healthy human individuals. Data came from immunoSEQ multiplex PCR; TCRdb stores just in-frame clones and leaves some out. This sample has 2 million to 2.5 million clones, with 93% found just once. Sequencing used naive CD4+ T cells from PBMCs. Regarding subset: CD45RA+ positively selected. These receptors all stem from a man aged 18-30 years in good health. Some clones in this sample may be carry-over from other donors' samples.

This clone was found once. The chain carries TRBV4-1 and TRBJ2-3; the match to TRBD2 covers 11 bases. The germline gives CDR1 MGHRA, CDR2 YSYEKL. Trimming took 4 bases from V and 1 from J; bases not matched to a gene: 7. The CDR3 covers 17 residues. The chain's CDR3 is CASSLETSGIGTDTQYF. In nucleotides, the CDR3 is TGCGCCAGCAGCCTAGAGACTAGCGGGATCGGCACAGATACGCAGTATTTT.

This clone was observed a single time. The chain carries TRBV30 and TRBJ1-2, with unresolved D. The CDR3 runs to 14 residues. Trimming removed 6 bases at V and 2 bases at J, with 16 bases between. Germline V gives CDR1 GTSNPN, CDR2 SVGIG (reference sequence). The CDR3 bases are TGTGCCTGTCCCTTGCGGCCTGCGAACTATGGCTACACCTTC. Amino acids: CACPLRPANYGYTF.

The V gene is TRBV6-6, the J gene TRBJ1-2, with D perhaps TRBD1 (5 bases). The CDR3 is 13 residues long. With 10 bases removed from V and 7 bases from J, the gap between germline ends came to 19 bases. Germline CDR1 reads MNHNY; CDR2 reads SVGAGI (reference sequence). CDR3 in DNA: TGTGCCACCATTGAAAGGGGCGGTGGTGGCTACACCTTC. Translation gives CATIERGGGGYTF.

The chain employs TRBV11-2 and TRBJ2-1, with TRBD2 matching over 13 bases. The CDR3 contains 14 residues. Germline CDR1 reads SGHAT; CDR2 reads FQNNGV. The trim removed 8 bases at V and 6 bases at J, leaving 4 bases unmatched. In DNA, the CDR3 is TGTGCCAGCGGACTAGCGGGAGCTCTCAATGAGCAGTTCTTC. Translating gives CASGLAGALNEQFF.

This clone was recorded once. The sample carries other DNA sequences with the same CDR3. The rearrangement joins TRBV28 to TRBJ1-4; D might be TRBD1 (6 bases). The V gene's germline CDR1 is MDHEN and CDR2 SYDVKM. This CDR3 is built from 12 residues. V gave up 8 bases and J gave up 5 bases, with 9 bases separating them. The CDR3 protein is CASRGANEKLFF. CDR3 DNA: TGTGCCAGCCGGGGGGCGAATGAAAAACTGTTTTTT.

Notes on this clone: This sample includes further DNA sequences coding for the same CDR3. The chain uses TRBV9 and TRBJ2-7; D might be TRBD1 (5 bases). Trimming took 0 bases from V and 5 from J, leaving 9 bases between them. This CDR3 region has 13 residues. Per the germline V gene, CDR1 is SGDLS and CDR2 is YYNGEE. CDR3 nucleotides: TGTGCCAGCAGCGTAGCCCCCAGGGACGAGCAGTACTTC. It specifies CASSVAPRDEQYF.

This rearrangement joins TRBV18 to TRBJ1-1, with unresolved D. The germline V gene has CDR1 KGHSH and CDR2 LQKENI. The CDR3 contains 14 residues. With 3 bases removed from V and 1 base from J, the gap between germline ends came to 9 bases. The CDR3 spells CASSPADTNTEAFF. The CDR3 DNA reads TGTGCCAGCTCACCGGCAGACACGAACACTGAAGCTTTCTTT.

This clone appeared a single time. The V and J genes are TRBV6-5 and TRBJ2-3; D unresolved. V dropped 2 bases and J dropped 0 bases, with 6 bases sitting between them. Germline values: CDR1 MNHEY, CDR2 SVGAGI. The CDR3 contains 14 residues. This CDR3 reads CASSYTSSTDTQYF. In nucleotides, the CDR3 is TGTGCCAGCAGTTACACCTCTAGCACAGATACGCAGTATTTT.

The chain is built from TRBV30 and TRBJ2-1, with TRBD2 matching over 8 bases. Trimming at V came to 0 bases and at J to 15 bases, leaving 7 bases not matched to a gene. CDR3 size: 12 residues. Germline CDR1 reads GTSNPN; CDR2 reads SVGIG (reference sequence). CDR3 in amino acids: CAWSVNGRALFF. The CDR3 nucleotides are TGTGCCTGGAGTGTAAACGGGAGGGCCCTGTTCTTC.

The chain recombines TRBV30 with TRBJ2-7; 11 bases match TRBD1. Trimming at V came to 5 bases and at J to 5 bases, leaving 5 bases not matched to a gene. This CDR3 comprises 13 residues. The germline gives CDR1 GTSNPN, CDR2 SVGIG (reference sequence). The CDR3 DNA sequence: TGTGCCTGGGGGACAGGGGGAGGCGACGAGCAGTACTTC. Translation: CAWGTGGGDEQYF.

This chain joins TRBV7-8 and TRBJ1-1; D gene ambiguous. The V gene lost 5 bases and the J gene lost 3 bases, with 16 bases spanning the gap. The germline gives CDR1 SGHVS, CDR2 FQNEAQ. The CDR3 spans 15 residues. The CDR3 sequence: CASSKPAAQDTEAFF. The CDR3 DNA sequence: TGTGCCAGCAGCAAACCGGCCGCTCAGGACACTGAAGCTTTCTTT. Together with reference TRBV7-8 and TRBJ1-1, the CDR3 gives the full variable domain: GAGVSQSPRYKVAKRGQDVALRCDPISGHVSLFWYQQALGQGPEFLTYFQNEAQLDKSGLPSDRFFAERPEGSVSTLKIQRTQQEDSAVYLCASSKPAAQDTEAFFGQGTRLTVV.

Concerning this clone: The same CDR3 can be traced to other DNA sequences in this sample. DNA of the CDR3: TGTGCCAGCAGCCTTGGGACGGGGAACACTGAAGCTTTCTTT. Translation gives CASSLGTGNTEAFF. V and J are TRBV7-9 and TRBJ1-1; TRBD1 is a possible D gene (5 bases). Germline V CDR1 and CDR2: SEHNR, FQNEAQ (reference sequence). The CDR3 runs 14 residues. Trimming took 5 bases from V and 1 from J, leaving 11 bases between them.

Comment on this clone: Other DNA sequences of this sample code for an identical CDR3. The chain carries TRBV5-1 and TRBJ2-7; 11 bases map to TRBD2. Germline V gives CDR1 SGHRS, CDR2 YFSETQ. V lost 4 bases, J lost 2 bases, and 5 bases stayed unmatched. The CDR3 spans 15 residues. CDR3 sequence (DNA): TGCGCCAGCAGCCCAGGGACTAGCGGAACCTACGAGCAGTACTTC. Its translation is CASSPGTSGTYEQYF.

The chain is built from TRBV5-1 and TRBJ2-2, with TRBD1 matching 9 bases. Germline loops: CDR1 SGHRS, CDR2 YFSETQ. The CDR3 extends over 15 amino acids. V gave up 1 base and J gave up 5 bases; unmatched junction bases: 3. The CDR3 bases are TGCGCCAGCAGCTTGTGGACAGGGGTAACCGGGGAGCTGTTTTTT. Encoded protein: CASSLWTGVTGELFF.

The chain combines TRBV10-3 with TRBJ2-7, with D unclear. The V end was cut by 8 bases, the J end by 6 bases, with 11 bases between. The CDR3 length is 11 residues. CDR1 ENHRY and CDR2 SYGVKD come from the germline V gene. Here the CDR3 reads CAIRSLGEQYF. The CDR3 region has the DNA TGTGCCATCCGAAGCCTGGGCGAGCAGTACTTC.

V and J are TRBV27 and TRBJ1-6; 7 bases fit TRBD1. There are 15 residues in the CDR3. With 5 bases clipped from V and 6 bases from J, the junction kept 7 bases outside the gene matches. Germline lookup yields CDR1 MNHEY and CDR2 SMNVEV (reference sequence). The chain's CDR3 is CASSLRQGVNSPLHF. Written as DNA, the CDR3 is TGTGCCAGCAGTCTAAGACAGGGAGTTAATTCACCCCTCCACTTT.

The chain combines TRBV19 with TRBJ2-7; the match to TRBD2 covers 10 bases. This CDR3 region has 15 residues. Per germline, CDR1 LNHDA and CDR2 SQIVND (reference sequence). Losses at the gene ends were 3 bases for V and 4 bases for J; bases not matched to a gene: 6. CDR3 protein: CASSIAAGGNYEQYF. DNA of the CDR3: TGTGCCAGTAGTATTGCAGCGGGAGGGAATTACGAGCAGTACTTC.

The chain has TRBV5-1 and TRBJ2-1; 7 bases are shared with TRBD2. Germline V CDR1 and CDR2: SGHRS, YFSETQ. This CDR3 contains 15 residues. V was pared by 3 bases and J by 6 bases, with 9 bases of the junction left unmatched. CDR3 coding DNA: TGCGCCAGCAGCTACGTAGCGGGCCGAGGCAATGAGCAGTTCTTC. Translated, it gives CASSYVAGRGNEQFF. Combining the CDR3 with reference TRBV5-1 and TRBJ2-1 gives the whole variable domain KAGVTQTPRYLIKTRGQQVTLSCSPISGHRSVSWYQQTPGQGLQFLFEYFSETQRNKGNFPGRFSGRQFSNSRSEMNVSTLELGDSALYLCASSYVAGRGNEQFFGPGTRLTVL.

There are a few counts of this clone. The J gene is TRBJ1-5, the V gene TRBV7-9; possibly TRBD1 for D (5 bases). CDR1 SEHNR and CDR2 FQNEAQ come from the germline V gene (reference sequence). CDR3 length equals 14 residues. V lost 1 base and J lost 4, with 8 bases in between. The CDR3 loop reads CASSLGSGNQPQHF. CDR3 nucleotides: TGTGCCAGCAGCTTAGGCTCAGGGAATCAGCCCCAGCATTTT.

The V call is TRBV28, the J call TRBJ1-1; no clear D gene. From germline, CDR1 is MDHEN and CDR2 SYDVKM. This CDR3 contains 12 residues. The ends were cut back, 2 bases at V and 10 bases at J, with 11 bases in the middle. As DNA, the CDR3 is TGTGCCAGCAGTTTAAACCCTGGTGGAGCTTTCTTT. Translated: CASSLNPGGAFF.

In DNA form, the CDR3 reads TGTGCCAGCAGCAGCACCGGGACAAGGACTTACGGTGGCTACACCTTC. Translation gives CASSSTGTRTYGGYTF. J is TRBJ1-2 and V is TRBV5-6; maybe TRBD1 (6 bases). Trimming pared 4 bases from V and 7 bases from J, leaving 23 bases between. Germline V lookup: CDR1 SGHDT, CDR2 YYEEEE. This CDR3 is 16 amino acids long.

This chain connects TRBV11-1 to TRBJ2-6, with no clear D. The CDR3 totals 16 residues. V was pared by 5 bases and J by 0 bases, with 11 bases between. Germline loops: CDR1 SGHAT, CDR2 FQDESV (reference sequence). The CDR3 protein is CASSPLWTSGANVLTF. DNA of the CDR3: TGTGCCAGCAGCCCACTGTGGACCTCTGGGGCCAACGTCCTGACTTTC.

The rearrangement uses TRBV6-5 and TRBJ2-1; no firm D call. Deletions cut 0 bases from V and 11 bases from J, with 14 bases between. The CDR3 is 14 residues long. CDR1 and CDR2 from the germline V gene are MNHEY and SVGAGI. CDR3 loop: CASSYSEYYLKQFF. The CDR3 coding sequence is TGTGCCAGCAGTTACTCGGAATATTATCTCAAGCAGTTCTTC.

This clone was counted a single time. The chain is built from TRBV7-8 and TRBJ2-2, with 8 bases that match TRBD1. CDR3 length equals 16 residues. Germline V gives CDR1 SGHVS, CDR2 FQNEAQ. Trimming cost V 5 bases and J 0 bases; bases outside gene matches: 5. This CDR3 is CASSQQGGTNTGELFF. CDR3 in DNA: TGTGCCAGCAGCCAACAGGGGGGAACGAACACCGGGGAGCTGTTTTTT.